The rows below give T cell receptor beta chains drawn from one sample of a study of human versus mouse CDR3 diversity and MHC coevolution. Sequencing used immunoSEQ multiplex PCR; TCRdb keeps in-frame clones, though not all of them. The sample lists about 77,000 clones; 85% to 95% were seen once. Material for sequencing was naive CD4+ T cells from blood. These receptors came from a person aged 30 to 69 in good health. Both conserved end residues are part of each CDR3. The D gene is left open where the match is weak. Clone size appears in some rows only: once, few, many, or a class for an expanded clone.

v_gene	j_gene	abundance	d_gene	CDR3aa	CDR3nt
TRBV5-8	TRBJ2-4	-	TRBD1	CASSLGTGKNIQYF	TGTGCCAGCAGCTTGGGGACAGGAAAAAACATTCAGTACTTC
TRBV2	TRBJ1-6	-	-	CASSELGSLGRYNSPLHF	TGTGCCAGCAGTGAGCTTGGCAGCCTAGGAAGGTATAATTCACCCCTCCACTTT
TRBV14	TRBJ2-2	once	-	CASSQQGPGELFF	TGTGCCAGCAGCCAACAGGGTCCCGGGGAGCTGTTTTTT
TRBV2	TRBJ2-2	-	TRBD2	CASSLAGGPGELFF	TGTGCCAGCAGTCTAGCGGGAGGGCCCGGGGAGCTGTTTTTT
TRBV7-6	TRBJ2-5	-	TRBD2	CASSPGVSGLVETQYF	TGTGCCAGCAGCCCAGGAGTATCGGGACTAGTGGAGACCCAGTACTTC
TRBV6-5	TRBJ1-2	-	-	CAIREGGAAYGYTF	TGTGCCATCCGAGAAGGGGGGGCTGCCTATGGCTACACCTTC
TRBV28	TRBJ1-2	-	TRBD1	CASSTAGQGRRGYTF	TGTGCCAGCAGCACTGCGGGACAGGGGAGGCGTGGCTACACCTTC
TRBV28	TRBJ1-4	-	TRBD1	CASSSTLGRGNEKLFF	TGTGCCAGCAGTTCTACCCTGGGCAGGGGGAATGAAAAACTGTTTTTT
TRBV7-9	TRBJ1-1	few	TRBD1	CASSSRGTGDTEAFF	TGTGCCAGCAGCTCCCGCGGGACAGGGGACACTGAAGCTTTCTTT
TRBV13	TRBJ2-1	once	TRBD2	CASSGTSGFEQFF	TGTGCCAGCTCCGGGACTAGCGGGTTTGAGCAGTTCTTC
TRBV5-1	TRBJ1-4	-	TRBD1	CASSRQGGTNEKLFF	TGCGCCAGCAGCCGTCAGGGGGGTACTAATGAAAAACTGTTTTTT
TRBV5-1	TRBJ2-5	-	TRBD1	CASSSDRQETQYF	TGCGCCAGCAGCTCGGACAGGCAAGAGACCCAGTACTTC
TRBV7-8	TRBJ1-1	-	TRBD1	CASSLTRNRGNTEAFF	TGTGCCAGCAGCTTAACCCGAAACAGGGGGAACACTGAAGCTTTCTTT
TRBV15	TRBJ2-1	-	TRBD1	CATSSGNTGGVNEQFF	TGTGCCACCAGCAGCGGTAACACAGGGGGAGTGAATGAGCAGTTCTTC
TRBV5-4	TRBJ2-3	-	TRBD1	CASSLKGQDTDTQYF	TGTGCCAGCAGCTTGAAGGGACAGGACACAGATACGCAGTATTTT
TRBV5-5	TRBJ2-1	-	TRBD1	CASSSGTGGNEQFF	TGTGCCAGCAGCTCGGGGACAGGGGGCAATGAGCAGTTCTTC
TRBV6-1	TRBJ2-3	-	-	CASSDGAGFSDTQYF	TGTGCCAGCAGTGATGGGGCAGGGTTTTCAGATACGCAGTATTTT
TRBV27	TRBJ2-7	-	TRBD2	CAIQAGILSYEQYF	TGTGCCATCCAAGCGGGGATCCTCTCCTACGAGCAGTACTTC
TRBV18	TRBJ1-2	-	-	CASSPPIPTDYGYTF	TGTGCCAGCTCACCACCTATCCCGACAGACTATGGCTACACCTTC
TRBV4-2	TRBJ1-4	-	-	CASSSRDTEKLFF	TGTGCCAGCAGCAGCCGGGACACTGAAAAACTGTTTTTT
TRBV25-1	TRBJ2-5	-	TRBD2	CASILAGEETQYF	TGTGCCAGCATACTAGCGGGGGAAGAGACCCAGTACTTC
TRBV13	TRBJ2-3	-	TRBD1	CASSLRTGADTQYF	TGTGCCAGCAGCTTACGGACAGGGGCAGATACGCAGTATTTT
TRBV11-2	TRBJ2-5	-	TRBD2	CASSLASAGGRETQYF	TGTGCCAGCAGCTTAGCCTCGGCGGGAGGGCGAGAGACCCAGTACTTC
TRBV18	TRBJ1-2	-	-	CASSPPVRNYGYTF	TGTGCCAGCTCACCACCTGTCAGGAACTATGGCTACACCTTC
TRBV19	TRBJ1-1	-	-	CASSTPRTLAGRTEAFF	TGTGCCAGTAGTACCCCTCGTACGTTGGCAGGCCGCACTGAAGCTTTCTTT
TRBV19	TRBJ2-2	once	-	CASSIRGAENGELFF	TGTGCCAGTAGCATCCGGGGGGCAGAGAACGGGGAGCTGTTTTTT
TRBV14	TRBJ2-1	-	TRBD2	CASSQEGVGSGTYSYNEQFF	TGTGCCAGCAGCCAAGAGGGGGTAGGTAGCGGGACTTACTCCTACAATGAGCAGTTCTTC
TRBV28	TRBJ1-3	once	-	CASGTPGNTIYF	TGTGCCAGCGGCACCCCTGGAAACACCATATATTTT
TRBV18	TRBJ1-1	-	-	CASSPQWSHAVTEAFF	TGTGCCAGCTCACCGCAGTGGTCCCACGCCGTCACTGAAGCTTTCTTT
TRBV5-6	TRBJ1-2	-	TRBD1	CASSARQGDGYTF	TGTGCCAGCAGCGCCCGACAGGGGGATGGCTACACCTTC
TRBV12-5	TRBJ2-7	-	-	CASGLVLTASPGEQYF	TGTGCTAGTGGTTTGGTACTCACAGCCTCCCCTGGCGAGCAGTACTTC
TRBV9	TRBJ2-3	-	TRBD2	CASTPRGTSLLTDTQYF	TGTGCCAGCACCCCCCGGGGGACTAGCCTCCTCACAGATACGCAGTATTTT
TRBV18	TRBJ2-2	-	-	CASSPERNTGELFF	TGTGCCAGCTCACCAGAGAGGAACACCGGGGAGCTGTTTTTT
TRBV2	TRBJ1-1	-	-	CASRTPRQNMNTEAFF	TGTGCCAGCAGGACCCCCAGACAGAACATGAACACTGAAGCTTTCTTT
TRBV10-3	TRBJ2-7	-	TRBD1	CAISVKTGQSSYEQYF	TGTGCCATCAGTGTGAAAACGGGACAGAGCTCCTACGAGCAGTACTTC
TRBV7-9	TRBJ2-2	-	TRBD1	CASSFRSGGANTGELFF	TGTGCCAGCAGCTTTCGGTCAGGGGGCGCGAACACCGGGGAGCTGTTTTTT
TRBV5-6	TRBJ1-3	-	-	CASSLRDRLTNTIYF	TGTGCCAGCAGCCTCAGAGACAGGCTGACAAACACCATATATTTT
TRBV7-9	TRBJ2-5	-	TRBD1	CASSRAGTGVETQYF	TGTGCCAGCAGCAGAGCCGGGACAGGGGTAGAGACCCAGTACTTC
TRBV27	TRBJ2-7	-	TRBD1	CASSILPTGGYEQYF	TGTGCCAGCAGTATCCTCCCGACAGGGGGGTACGAGCAGTACTTC
TRBV25-1	TRBJ1-2	-	-	CAIYTSARGLKGYTF	TGTGCCATCTATACCTCCGCCCGGGGGTTAAAAGGCTACACCTTC